One and the same sample provided the 10 T cell receptor beta chains below, sequenced in a study of cytomegalovirus exposure and HLA in healthy donors. The PCR contained 60 Vbeta and 13 Jbeta primers. Using immunoSEQ multiplex PCR, the repertoire was profiled, and TCRdb retains in-frame clones only, with some absent. The sample includes approximately 180,000 clones. The source material was PBMCs. These receptor sequences come from a man aged 30 to 45 in good health and CMV-seronegative.

The rearrangement links TRBV7-2 to TRBJ1-5; D gene ambiguous. This CDR3 region has 13 residues. Germline CDR1 and CDR2: SGHTA and FQGNSA. Between the trimmed V and J ends, which lost 3 bases and 9 bases, there was a span of 12 bases. The chain's CDR3 is CASSFAGLRPQHF. Written as DNA, the CDR3 is TGTGCCAGCAGCTTTGCAGGCCTAAGGCCCCAGCATTTT.

CDR3 coding DNA: TGTGCCAGCAGCTTAGGCGGAGTGCGAGTAGGTACGCAGTATTTT. Translating it yields CASSLGGVRVGTQYF. This sequence joins TRBV7-9 and TRBJ2-3; no reliable D call. The CDR3 has 15 residues. Trimming left V 1 base short and J 8 bases short, with 16 bases between. Germline loops: CDR1 SEHNR, CDR2 FQNEAQ (reference sequence).

CDR3 in DNA: TGTGCCAGCTCACCACGTACAGGGGGAGAGCAAGAGACCCAGTACTTC. Protein: CASSPRTGGEQETQYF. V and J are TRBV18 and TRBJ2-5; the match to TRBD1 covers 8 bases. Looked up from germline, CDR1 is KGHSH and CDR2 is LQKENI. Trimming removed 1 base from V and 2 bases from J; junction bases left unmatched: 6. CDR3 length: 16 residues.

CDR3 amino acids: CAIKKSATNEKLFF. The CDR3 nucleotides read TGTGCCATCAAGAAGAGTGCAACTAATGAAAAACTGTTTTTT. V gene TRBV10-3 combines with J gene TRBJ1-4; no definite D call. The germline gives CDR1 ENHRY, CDR2 SYGVKD. This CDR3 spans 14 amino acids. Trimming stripped 7 bases from V and 0 bases from J, with 9 bases between.

Here the CDR3 DNA reads TGTGCCAGCAGCCCCGGGACTCTCGGAGCACCCCTCCACTTT. Encoded protein: CASSPGTLGAPLHF. The chain employs TRBV14 and TRBJ1-6, with D perhaps TRBD1 (5 bases). Germline V CDR1 and CDR2: SGHDN, FVKESK. This CDR3 is built from 14 residues. V dropped 4 bases and J dropped 11 bases, with 15 bases sitting between them.

The chain employs TRBV28 and TRBJ2-7, with TRBD2 matching 9 bases. In germline, CDR1 is MDHEN, CDR2 SYDVKM. V dropped 2 bases and J dropped 9; count of bases not matched to a gene: 11. CDR3 length: 15 amino acids. The CDR3 DNA sequence: TGTGCCAGCAGTTTAGCCCCTAGCGGGGTCCAGGGGCAGTACTTC. Translating it yields CASSLAPSGVQGQYF.

The rearrangement uses TRBV6-4 and TRBJ2-3, with D possibly TRBD1 on 5 matching bases. The CDR3 extends over 15 amino acids. V was clipped by 2 bases and J by 3 bases, with 12 bases between them. Germline lookup yields CDR1 MRHNA and CDR2 SNTAGT. The CDR3: CASSDRGAPTDTQYF. CDR3 sequence (DNA): TGTGCCAGCAGTGACCGTGGGGCGCCGACAGATACGCAGTATTTT.

The V call is TRBV28, the J call TRBJ2-7; 12 bases align to TRBD2. The germline gives CDR1 MDHEN, CDR2 SYDVKM. The CDR3 runs to 13 residues. Trimming at V came to 8 bases and at J to 5 bases, leaving 4 bases not matched to a gene. The CDR3 nucleotides read TGTGCCAGCCTAGCGGGAGGGCCTAACGAGCAGTACTTC. This sequence encodes CASLAGGPNEQYF.

The rearrangement links TRBV6-1 to TRBJ1-5; D ambiguous. CDR1 and CDR2 from the germline V gene are MNHNS and SASEGT. V lost 3 bases and J lost 1, with 10 bases in between. The CDR3 runs 15 residues. CDR3 in DNA: TGTGCCAGCAGTGAGACGGGAGAAAGCAATCAGCCCCAGCATTTT. Its protein is CASSETGESNQPQHF.

This chain uses TRBV6-5 with TRBJ1-5; 7 positions match TRBD1. V lost 2 bases, J lost 7 bases, and 8 bases stayed unmatched. Germline lookup yields CDR1 MNHEY and CDR2 SVGAGI. This CDR3 spans 15 amino acids. The CDR3 spells CASSYDRAEGQPQHF. The CDR3 coding sequence is TGTGCCAGCAGTTACGACAGGGCCGAGGGGCAGCCCCAGCATTTT.